This is a list of T cell receptor beta chains from one sample in a study of cytomegalovirus exposure and HLA in healthy donors. Only in-frame clones appear in the TCRdb table, and some are missing; sequencing was by immunoSEQ multiplex PCR. In the table there are approximately 95,000 clones, about four fifths of which are singletons. The source material was PBMCs. Source of these receptors: a woman between 65 and 79 years old in good health and CMV-seropositive. CDR3s include the opening cysteine and the closing phenylalanine or tryptophan. The order of the fields is V gene, clone size, J gene, D gene, CDR3 protein, CDR3 DNA. The D gene is left open where the match is weak. Only some rows state a clone size, as once, few, many or a class for expanded clones.

TRBV30	-	TRBJ1-6	-	CAKGDSYNSPLHF	TGTGCCAAGGGGGACTCCTATAATTCACCCCTCCACTTT
TRBV18	-	TRBJ2-2	TRBD2	CASSPNQGGRYAGELFF	TGTGCCAGCTCACCGAACCAAGGCGGGAGGTATGCCGGGGAGCTGTTTTTT
TRBV19	-	TRBJ1-5	-	CASRPLKGGENSNQPQHF	TGTGCCAGTAGACCCCTTAAAGGGGGAGAGAATAGCAATCAGCCCCAGCATTTT
TRBV6-5	few	TRBJ1-1	-	CASSYQGTGTEAFF	TGTGCCAGCAGTTATCAGGGAACGGGCACTGAAGCTTTCTTT
TRBV2	-	TRBJ1-5	TRBD1	CASSFGQGKPQHF	TGTGCCAGCAGTTTCGGACAGGGGAAGCCCCAGCATTTT
TRBV4-3	-	TRBJ2-5	-	CASSGTSTSETQYF	TGCGCCAGCAGCGGGACAAGCACTTCAGAGACCCAGTACTTC
TRBV4-3	-	TRBJ2-3	TRBD2	CASSNSGSSTDTQYF	TGCGCCAGCAGCAATAGCGGGAGTAGCACAGATACGCAGTATTTT
TRBV30	few	TRBJ1-2	TRBD1	CAWSGNRGRGYTF	TGTGCCTGGAGTGGGAACAGGGGGCGAGGCTACACCTTC
TRBV11-2	-	TRBJ2-3	-	CASRLQGRTDTQYF	TGTGCCAGCAGGCTACAGGGCCGCACAGATACGCAGTATTTT
TRBV19	once	TRBJ2-3	TRBD2	CASSSRLAGGTDTQYF	TGTGCCAGTAGTAGTAGACTAGCGGGGGGCACAGATACGCAGTATTTT
TRBV7-2	-	TRBJ2-5	-	CASSPGRETQYF	TGTGCCAGCAGCCCAGGGCGGGAGACCCAGTACTTC
TRBV2	-	TRBJ2-5	TRBD1	CASRLDRSGETQYF	TGTGCCAGCAGGTTGGACAGGTCAGGAGAGACCCAGTACTTC
TRBV2	-	TRBJ2-7	TRBD1	CASRARQGTLDEQYF	TGTGCCAGCAGAGCCCGACAGGGGACCCTTGACGAGCAGTACTTC
TRBV27	-	TRBJ2-1	-	CASTPVDSRLTNEQFF	TGTGCCAGCACCCCGGTCGACAGCCGACTGACCAATGAGCAGTTCTTC
TRBV7-2	-	TRBJ2-7	TRBD2	CASSLPSSGSYEQYF	TGTGCCAGCAGCTTACCGTCTAGCGGGTCCTACGAGCAGTACTTC
TRBV25-1	-	TRBJ1-2	TRBD1	CASSLTGTGAYGYTF	TGTGCCAGCAGTTTGACCGGGACAGGGGCTTATGGCTACACCTTC
TRBV19	-	TRBJ2-7	-	CASSTSRDFSSYEQYF	TGTGCCAGTAGTACTTCCCGGGACTTCTCCTCCTACGAGCAGTACTTC
TRBV5-1	-	TRBJ2-1	TRBD2	CASSLGSGRGNEQFF	TGCGCCAGCAGCTTGGGTAGCGGGAGGGGGAATGAGCAGTTCTTC
TRBV4-1	few	TRBJ1-1	TRBD1	CASSHAGQGGNTEAFF	TGCGCCAGCAGCCATGCCGGACAGGGAGGGAACACTGAAGCTTTCTTT
TRBV19	-	TRBJ1-1	-	CASKDGQTNTEAFF	TGTGCCAGTAAAGATGGACAGACAAACACTGAAGCTTTCTTT
TRBV27	-	TRBJ1-1	TRBD1	CASRLDRTGGNTEAFF	TGTGCCAGCAGACTAGACCGGACAGGGGGGAACACTGAAGCTTTCTTT
TRBV7-2	-	TRBJ1-6	-	CASITPGNSPLHF	TGTGCCAGCATCACACCCGGGAATTCACCCCTCCACTTT
TRBV6-6	-	TRBJ2-5	-	CASSYSGQGQETQYF	TGTGCCAGCAGTTACTCCGGGCAGGGCCAAGAGACCCAGTACTTC
TRBV7-3	-	TRBJ2-1	TRBD2	CASSFPRLADYNEQFF	TGTGCCAGCAGCTTTCCGAGGCTAGCGGACTACAATGAGCAGTTCTTC
TRBV30	-	TRBJ1-2	-	CAWDHRLNYGYTF	TGTGCCTGGGACCACAGGCTAAACTATGGCTACACCTTC
TRBV28	-	TRBJ2-1	TRBD2	CASSLVGSTSGAGHEQFF	TGTGCCAGCAGTTTAGTAGGTTCGACTAGCGGGGCAGGGCATGAGCAGTTCTTC
TRBV5-1	-	TRBJ2-5	-	CASSFSTGEETQYF	TGCGCCAGCAGCTTTAGTACGGGAGAAGAGACCCAGTACTTC
TRBV19	-	TRBJ2-5	-	CASSMVTETQYF	TGTGCCAGTAGTATGGTAACTGAGACCCAGTACTTC
TRBV29-1	-	TRBJ1-5	-	CSVTAVTRGRQPQHF	TGCAGCGTCACCGCCGTGACCCGAGGGCGGCAGCCCCAGCATTTT
TRBV18	-	TRBJ2-7	-	CASSPTSKAGYEQYF	TGTGCCAGCTCGCCCACGTCTAAGGCAGGCTACGAGCAGTACTTC
TRBV30	-	TRBJ2-3	TRBD2	CAWSRAGGRDTQYF	TGTGCCTGGAGTCGAGCGGGAGGACGGGATACGCAGTATTTT
TRBV6-1	-	TRBJ2-7	-	CASRRLDGTYEQYF	TGTGCCAGCAGGAGATTGGACGGGACCTACGAGCAGTACTTC
TRBV5-1	-	TRBJ2-7	-	CASSLVGGLLSYEQYF	TGCGCCAGCAGTCTGGTTGGGGGACTCCTCTCCTACGAGCAGTACTTC
TRBV28	-	TRBJ1-1	-	CASSLLGPAGSTEAFF	TGTGCCAGCAGCCTCTTGGGGCCGGCGGGGAGTACTGAAGCTTTCTTT
TRBV11-1	-	TRBJ2-3	TRBD2	CASSLEITSGSLTDTQYF	TGTGCCAGCAGCTTAGAAATCACTAGCGGGAGTCTAACAGATACGCAGTATTTT
TRBV7-3	-	TRBJ2-3	-	CASSLGLSSTDTQYF	TGTGCCAGCAGCCTGGGGCTGTCTAGCACAGATACGCAGTATTTT
TRBV28	-	TRBJ1-4	TRBD1	CASRDTGGGYEKLFF	TGTGCCAGCAGAGATACAGGGGGCGGGTATGAAAAACTGTTTTTT
TRBV19	-	TRBJ2-7	TRBD2	CASSLGTSGAYEQYF	TGTGCCAGTAGCCTCGGGACTAGCGGGGCCTACGAGCAGTACTTC
TRBV7-9	once	TRBJ1-2	-	CSSSLSAYYGYTF	TGTTCCAGCAGCTTATCAGCGTACTATGGCTACACCTTC
TRBV2	-	TRBJ2-5	TRBD1	CARQGTGPETQYF	TGTGCCAGACAAGGGACAGGACCAGAGACCCAGTACTTC
TRBV7-9	once	TRBJ1-2	-	CASSLGTHRDYGYTF	TGTGCCAGCAGCTTAGGCACCCACAGGGACTATGGCTACACCTTC